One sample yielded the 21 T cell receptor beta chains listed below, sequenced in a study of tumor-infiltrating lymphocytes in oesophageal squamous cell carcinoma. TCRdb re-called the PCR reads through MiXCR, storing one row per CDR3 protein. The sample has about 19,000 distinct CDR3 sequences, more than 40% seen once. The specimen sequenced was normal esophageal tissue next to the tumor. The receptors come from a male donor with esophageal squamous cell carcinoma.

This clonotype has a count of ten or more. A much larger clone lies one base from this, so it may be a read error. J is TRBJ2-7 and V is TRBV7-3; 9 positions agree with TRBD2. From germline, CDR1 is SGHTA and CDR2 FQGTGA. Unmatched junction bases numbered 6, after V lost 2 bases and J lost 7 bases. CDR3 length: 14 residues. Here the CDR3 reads CASSLGTSYNEQYF. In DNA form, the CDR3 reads TGTGCCAGCAGCTTAGGGACTAGCTACAATGAGCAGTACTTC.

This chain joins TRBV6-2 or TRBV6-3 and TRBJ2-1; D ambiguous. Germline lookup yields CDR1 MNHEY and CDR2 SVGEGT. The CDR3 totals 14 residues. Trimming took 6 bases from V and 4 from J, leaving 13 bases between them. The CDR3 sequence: CASREIGRYNEQFF. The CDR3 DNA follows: TGTGCCAGCAGAGAGATAGGGCGATACAATGAGCAGTTCTTC.

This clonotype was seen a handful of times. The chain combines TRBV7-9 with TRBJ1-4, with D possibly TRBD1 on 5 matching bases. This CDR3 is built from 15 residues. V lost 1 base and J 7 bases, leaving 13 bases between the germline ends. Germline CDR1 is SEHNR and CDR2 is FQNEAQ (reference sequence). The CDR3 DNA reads TGTGCCAGCAGCTTAGGGGGACGGACGGGTGAAAAACTGTTTTTT. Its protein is CASSLGGRTGEKLFF.

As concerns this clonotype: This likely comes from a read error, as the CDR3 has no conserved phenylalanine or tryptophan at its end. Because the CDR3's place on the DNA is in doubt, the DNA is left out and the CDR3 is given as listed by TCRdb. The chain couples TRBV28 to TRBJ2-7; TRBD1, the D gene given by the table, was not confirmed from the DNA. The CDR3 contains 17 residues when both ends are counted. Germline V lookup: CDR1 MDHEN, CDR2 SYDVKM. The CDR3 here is CASSWGDSPNYGYTFGS.

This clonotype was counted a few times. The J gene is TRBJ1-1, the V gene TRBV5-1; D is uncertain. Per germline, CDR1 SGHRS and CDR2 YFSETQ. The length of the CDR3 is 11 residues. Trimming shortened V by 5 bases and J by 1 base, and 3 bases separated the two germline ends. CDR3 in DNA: TGCGCCAGCAGGGGGAACACTGAAGCTTTCTTT. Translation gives CASRGNTEAFF. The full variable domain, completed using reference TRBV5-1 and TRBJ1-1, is KAGVTQTPRYLIKTRGQQVTLSCSPISGHRSVSWYQQTPGQGLQFLFEYFSETQRNKGNFPGRFSGRQFSNSRSEMNVSTLELGDSALYLCASRGNTEAFFGQGTRLTVV.

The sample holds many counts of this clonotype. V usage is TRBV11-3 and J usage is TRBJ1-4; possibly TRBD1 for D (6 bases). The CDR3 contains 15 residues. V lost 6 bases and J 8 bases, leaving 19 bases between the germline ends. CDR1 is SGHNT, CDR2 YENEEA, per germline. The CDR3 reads CASRSNRALGEKLFF. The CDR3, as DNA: TGTGCCAGCAGGTCCAACAGGGCCCTCGGAGAAAAACTGTTTTTT. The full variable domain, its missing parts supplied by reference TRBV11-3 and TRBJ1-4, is EAGVVQSPRYKIIEKKQPVAFWCNPISGHNTLYWYLQNLGQGPELLIRYENEEAVDDSQLPKDRFSAERLKGVDSTLKIQPAELGDSAVYLCASRSNRALGEKLFFGSGTQLSVL.

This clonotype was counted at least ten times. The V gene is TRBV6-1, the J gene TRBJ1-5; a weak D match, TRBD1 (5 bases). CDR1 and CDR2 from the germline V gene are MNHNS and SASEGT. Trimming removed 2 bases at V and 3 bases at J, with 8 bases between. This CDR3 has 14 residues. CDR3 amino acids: CASSEIGDNQPQHF. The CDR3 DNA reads TGTGCCAGCAGTGAAATAGGGGACAATCAGCCCCAGCATTTT.

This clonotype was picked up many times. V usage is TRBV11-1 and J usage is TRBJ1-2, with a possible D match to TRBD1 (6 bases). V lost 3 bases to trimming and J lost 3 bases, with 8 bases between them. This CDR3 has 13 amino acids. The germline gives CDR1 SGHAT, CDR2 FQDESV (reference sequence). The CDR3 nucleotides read TGTGCCAGCAGCTTGGACAGTTACTATGGCTACACCTTC. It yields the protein CASSLDSYYGYTF. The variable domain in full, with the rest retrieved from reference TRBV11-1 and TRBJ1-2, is EAEVAQSPRYKITEKSQAVAFWCDPISGHATLYWYRQILGQGPELLVQFQDESVVDDSQLPKDRFSAERLKGVDSTLKIQPAELGDSAMYLCASSLDSYYGYTFGSGTRLTVV.

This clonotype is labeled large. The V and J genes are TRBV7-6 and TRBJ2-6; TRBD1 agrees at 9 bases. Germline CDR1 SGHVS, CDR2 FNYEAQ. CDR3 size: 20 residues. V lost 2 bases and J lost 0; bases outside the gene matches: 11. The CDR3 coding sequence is TGTGCCAGCAGCTTATCGGCCGGTCGGGACAGGGACTCTGGGGCCAACGTCCTGACTTTC. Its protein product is CASSLSAGRDRDSGANVLTF.

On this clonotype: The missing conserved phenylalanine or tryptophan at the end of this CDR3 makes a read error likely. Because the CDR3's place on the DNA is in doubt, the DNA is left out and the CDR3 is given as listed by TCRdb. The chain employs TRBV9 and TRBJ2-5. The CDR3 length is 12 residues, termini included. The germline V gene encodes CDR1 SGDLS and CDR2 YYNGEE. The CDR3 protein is CASVRYEQYFGN.

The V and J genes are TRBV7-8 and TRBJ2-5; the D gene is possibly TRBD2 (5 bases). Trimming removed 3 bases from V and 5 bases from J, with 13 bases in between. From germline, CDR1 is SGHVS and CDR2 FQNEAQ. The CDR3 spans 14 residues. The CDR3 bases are TGTGCCAGCAGCTTTTACCGACCGGGGGAGACCCAGTACTTC. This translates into CASSFYRPGETQYF.

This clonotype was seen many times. The CDR3 reads CASSLGERGYSPLHF. CDR3 sequence (DNA): TGCGCCAGCAGCTTGGGGGAAAGGGGGTATTCACCCCTCCACTTT. V usage is TRBV5-1 and J usage is TRBJ1-6, with TRBD1 as a possible D gene (6 bases). Germline V CDR1 and CDR2: SGHRS, YFSETQ. This CDR3 has 15 residues. V shed 0 bases and J shed 8 bases, with 12 bases lying between them.

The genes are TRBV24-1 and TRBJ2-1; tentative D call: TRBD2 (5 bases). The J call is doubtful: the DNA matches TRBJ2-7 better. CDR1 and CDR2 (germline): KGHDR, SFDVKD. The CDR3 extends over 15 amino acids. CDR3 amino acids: CATSDSASRSYEQYF. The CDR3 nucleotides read TGTGCCACCAGTGATTCGGCTAGCAGATCCTACGAGCAGTACTTC.

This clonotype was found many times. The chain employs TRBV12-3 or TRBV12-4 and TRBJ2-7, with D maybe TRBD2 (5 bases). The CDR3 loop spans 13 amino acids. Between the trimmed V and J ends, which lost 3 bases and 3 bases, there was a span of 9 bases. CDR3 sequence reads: CASSLAGSYEQYF. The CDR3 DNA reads TGTGCCAGCAGTTTGGCTGGGAGCTACGAGCAGTACTTC.

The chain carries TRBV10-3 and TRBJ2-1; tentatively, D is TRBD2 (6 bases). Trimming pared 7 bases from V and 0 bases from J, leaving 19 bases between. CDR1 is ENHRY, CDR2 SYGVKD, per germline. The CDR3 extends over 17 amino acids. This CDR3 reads CAITPSPGLHSYNEQFF. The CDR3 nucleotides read TGTGCCATCACCCCTTCCCCGGGACTTCACTCCTACAATGAGCAGTTCTTC.

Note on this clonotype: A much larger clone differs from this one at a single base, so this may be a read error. The CDR3 DNA reads as TGTGCCAGCAGCTTAGGTAGAGTCAATTCACCCCTCCACTTT. Residues: CASSLGRVNSPLHF. This chain links TRBV11-3 with TRBJ1-6; the D is unclear. The CDR3 has 14 amino acids. The V gene lost 1 base and the J gene lost 7 bases, with 8 bases spanning the gap. The germline CDR1 and CDR2 sequences are SGHNT and YENEEA.

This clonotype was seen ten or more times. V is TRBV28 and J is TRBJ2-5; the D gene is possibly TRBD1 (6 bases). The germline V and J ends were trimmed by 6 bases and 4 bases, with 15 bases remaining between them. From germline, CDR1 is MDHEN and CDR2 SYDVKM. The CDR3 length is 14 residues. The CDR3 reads CASSPRSGVETQYF. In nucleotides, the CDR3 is TGTGCCAGCAGCCCGCGGTCAGGGGTAGAGACCCAGTACTTC. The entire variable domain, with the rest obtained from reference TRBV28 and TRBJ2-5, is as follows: DVKVTQSSRYLVKRTGEKVFLECVQDMDHENMFWYRQDPGLGLRLIYFSYDVKMKEKGDIPEGYSVSREKKERFSLILESASTNQTSMYLCASSPRSGVETQYFGPGTRLLVL.

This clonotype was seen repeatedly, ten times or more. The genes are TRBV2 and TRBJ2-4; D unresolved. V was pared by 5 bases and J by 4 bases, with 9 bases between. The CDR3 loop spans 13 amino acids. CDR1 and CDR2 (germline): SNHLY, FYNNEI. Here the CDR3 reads CASSMSRKNIQYF. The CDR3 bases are TGTGCCAGCAGTATGAGTCGGAAAAACATTCAGTACTTC.

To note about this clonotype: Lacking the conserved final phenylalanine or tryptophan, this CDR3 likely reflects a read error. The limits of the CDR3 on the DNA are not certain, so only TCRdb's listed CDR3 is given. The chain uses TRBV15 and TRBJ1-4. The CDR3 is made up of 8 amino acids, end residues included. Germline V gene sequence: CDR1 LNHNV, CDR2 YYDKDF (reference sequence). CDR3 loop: CATSRGDS.

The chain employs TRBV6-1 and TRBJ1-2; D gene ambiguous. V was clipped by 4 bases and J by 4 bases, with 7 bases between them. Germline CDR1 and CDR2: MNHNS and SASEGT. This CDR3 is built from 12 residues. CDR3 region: CASSGRIYGYTF. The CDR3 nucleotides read TGTGCCAGCAGTGGACGGATCTATGGCTACACCTTC.

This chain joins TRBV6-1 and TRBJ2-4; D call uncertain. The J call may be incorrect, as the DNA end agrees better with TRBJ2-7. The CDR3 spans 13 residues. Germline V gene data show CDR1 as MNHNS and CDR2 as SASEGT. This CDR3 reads CASSEFENYEQYF. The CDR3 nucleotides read TGTGCCAGCAGTGAATTCGAGAACTACGAGCAGTACTTC.